This note documents a single T cell receptor (beta chain) sequence. Its antigen is as yet unknown. V lost 3 bases and J lost 2; bases outside the gene matches: 7. The germline V gene encodes CDR1 KGHSH and CDR2 LQKENI. The CDR3 has 16 residues. Using immunoSEQ multiplex PCR, the repertoire was profiled, and TCRdb retains in-frame clones only, with some absent. The sample holds millions of clones, 90% to 95% seen once. The sample is drawn from a study of shared clonotypes between healthy human individuals. The study, taken as a whole, reports: For naive CD4 cells, approximately 4.8% of clonotypes were shared across a handful of donors. Shared clonotypes across all four donors exceeded non-shared ones in generation probability.

Input material: naive CD4+ T cells sorted from blood. Sample subset: CD45RA+ positively selected. The origin of this receptor is a man younger than 35 in good health. The chain joins TRBV18 to TRBJ1-3; 7 bases match TRBD1. The CDR3, as DNA: TGTGCCAGCTCACCCCGACAGGGAGCCACTGGAAACACCATATATTTT. As protein: CASSPRQGATGNTIYF.